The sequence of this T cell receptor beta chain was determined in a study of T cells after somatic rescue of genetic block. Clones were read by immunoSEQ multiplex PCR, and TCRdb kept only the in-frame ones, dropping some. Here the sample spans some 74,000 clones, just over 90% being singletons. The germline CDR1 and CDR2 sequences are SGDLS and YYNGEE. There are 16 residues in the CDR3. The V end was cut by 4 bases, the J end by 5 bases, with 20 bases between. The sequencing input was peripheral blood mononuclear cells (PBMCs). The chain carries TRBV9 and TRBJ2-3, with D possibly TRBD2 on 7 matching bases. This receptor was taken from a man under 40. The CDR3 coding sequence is TGTGCCAGCAGCCCTGGGGGGCGGGGGCAGGGAGATACGCAGTATTTT. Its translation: CASSPGGRGQGDTQYF.